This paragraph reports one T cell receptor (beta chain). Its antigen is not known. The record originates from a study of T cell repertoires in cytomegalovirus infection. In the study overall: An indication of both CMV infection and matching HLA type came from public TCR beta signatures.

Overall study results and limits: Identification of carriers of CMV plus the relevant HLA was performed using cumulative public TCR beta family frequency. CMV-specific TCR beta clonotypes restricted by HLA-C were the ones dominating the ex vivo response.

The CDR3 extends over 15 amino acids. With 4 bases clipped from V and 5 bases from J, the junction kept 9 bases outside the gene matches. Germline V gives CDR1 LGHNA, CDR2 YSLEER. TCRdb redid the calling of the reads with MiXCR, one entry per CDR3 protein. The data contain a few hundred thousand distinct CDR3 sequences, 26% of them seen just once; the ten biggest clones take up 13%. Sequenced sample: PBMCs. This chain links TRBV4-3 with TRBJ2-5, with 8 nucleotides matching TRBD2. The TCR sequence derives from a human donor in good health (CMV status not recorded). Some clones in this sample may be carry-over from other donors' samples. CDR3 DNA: TGCGCCAGCAGCCGCCTTTCGGGAGGGGGTGAGACCCAGTACTTC. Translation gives CASSRLSGGGETQYF.